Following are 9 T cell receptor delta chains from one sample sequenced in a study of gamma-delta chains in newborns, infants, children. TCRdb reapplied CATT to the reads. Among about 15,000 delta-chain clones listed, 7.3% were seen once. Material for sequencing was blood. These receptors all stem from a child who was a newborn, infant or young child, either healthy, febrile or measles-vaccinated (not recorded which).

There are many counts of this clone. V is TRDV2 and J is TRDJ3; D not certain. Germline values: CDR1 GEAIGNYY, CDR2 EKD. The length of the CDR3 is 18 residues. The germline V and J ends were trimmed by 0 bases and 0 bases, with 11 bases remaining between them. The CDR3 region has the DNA TGTGCCTGTGACACCGCCGGGGTTTTCTCCTGGGACACCCGACAGATGTTTTTC. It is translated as CACDTAGVFSWDTRQMFF.

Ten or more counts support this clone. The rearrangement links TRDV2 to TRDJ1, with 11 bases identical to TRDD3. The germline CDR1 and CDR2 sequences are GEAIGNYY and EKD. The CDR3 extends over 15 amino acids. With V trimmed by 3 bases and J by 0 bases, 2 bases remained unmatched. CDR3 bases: TGTGCCTGTGACGTACTGGGGGATAACACCGATAAACTCATCTTT. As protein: CACDVLGDNTDKLIF.

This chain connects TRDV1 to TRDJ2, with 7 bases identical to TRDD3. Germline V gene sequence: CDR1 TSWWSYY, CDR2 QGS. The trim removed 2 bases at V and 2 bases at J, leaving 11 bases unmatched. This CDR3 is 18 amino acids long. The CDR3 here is CALGEDRYWGPLTAQLFF. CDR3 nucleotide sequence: TGTGCTCTTGGGGAAGACCGGTACTGGGGTCCATTGACAGCACAACTCTTCTTT.

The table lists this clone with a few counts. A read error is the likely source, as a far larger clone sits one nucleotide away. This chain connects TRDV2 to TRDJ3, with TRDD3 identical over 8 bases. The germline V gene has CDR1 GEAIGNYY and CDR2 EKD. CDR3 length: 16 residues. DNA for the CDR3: TGTGCCTGTGACACCTGGGGATACTGGGACACCCGACAGACGTTTTTC. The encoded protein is CACDTWGYWDTRQTFF.

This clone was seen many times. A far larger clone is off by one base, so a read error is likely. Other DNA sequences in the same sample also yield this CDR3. The CDR3 nucleotides are TGTGCCTGTGACACCTGGGGGATGACAGCGCAACTCTTCTTT. This gives the protein CACDTWGMTAQLFF. The chain employs TRDV2 and TRDJ2, with 8 nucleotides matching TRDD3. The CDR3 has 14 residues. CDR1 is GEAIGNYY and CDR2 is EKD in the germline V gene.

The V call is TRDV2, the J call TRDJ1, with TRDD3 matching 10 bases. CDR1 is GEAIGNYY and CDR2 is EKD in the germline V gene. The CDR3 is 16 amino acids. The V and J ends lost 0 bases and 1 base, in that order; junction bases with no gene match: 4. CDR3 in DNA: TGTGCCTGTGACACCGTACTGGGGGATTCCACCGATAAACTCATCTTT. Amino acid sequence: CACDTVLGDSTDKLIF.

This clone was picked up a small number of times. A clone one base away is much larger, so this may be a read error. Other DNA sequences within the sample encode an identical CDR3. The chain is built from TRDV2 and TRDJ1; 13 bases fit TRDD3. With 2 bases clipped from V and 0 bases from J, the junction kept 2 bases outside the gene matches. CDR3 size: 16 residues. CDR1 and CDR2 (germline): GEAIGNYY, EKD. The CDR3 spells CACDILGDTDTDKLIF. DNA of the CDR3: TGTGCCTGTGACATACTGGGGGATACGGACACCGATAAACTCATCTTT.

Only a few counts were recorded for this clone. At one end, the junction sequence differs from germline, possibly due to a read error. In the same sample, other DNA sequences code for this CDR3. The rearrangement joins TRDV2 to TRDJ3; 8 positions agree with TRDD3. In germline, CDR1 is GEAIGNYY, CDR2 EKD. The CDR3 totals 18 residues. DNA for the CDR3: TGTGCCTGTGACCTACTGGGGGGCAGCTCCTGGGACACCCGACAGACGTTTTTC. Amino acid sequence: CACDLLGGSSWDTRQTFF.

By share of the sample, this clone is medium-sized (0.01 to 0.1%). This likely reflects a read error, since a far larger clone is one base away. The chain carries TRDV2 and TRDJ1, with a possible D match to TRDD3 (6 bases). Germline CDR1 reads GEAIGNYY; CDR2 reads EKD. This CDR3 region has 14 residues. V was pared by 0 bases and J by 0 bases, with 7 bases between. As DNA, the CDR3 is TGTGCCTGTGACACCTGGGGGGACACCGATAAACTCATCTTT. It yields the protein CACDTWGDTDKLIF.